What follows are 26 T cell receptor beta chains derived from one specimen sequenced in a study of T cell responses to AZD1222 COVID-19 vaccine. Here immunoSEQ multiplex PCR was the method, and the copy in TCRdb shows in-frame clones only, minus some. The sample has approximately 99,000 clones, around 83% seen once; the top ten hold about 3%. Here the sequenced sample was peripheral blood, taken on day 0 of AZD1222 vaccination. The source is an adult in good health.

The rearrangement uses TRBV28 and TRBJ2-7; D unresolved. This CDR3 has 15 residues. Germline CDR1 MDHEN, CDR2 SYDVKM. V was trimmed by 7 bases and J by 1 base, leaving 17 bases between them. The CDR3 here is CASIPGWASSYEQYF. DNA of the CDR3: TGTGCCAGCATCCCCGGGTGGGCCAGTTCCTACGAGCAGTACTTC.

V and J are TRBV6-5 and TRBJ2-1, with 8 nucleotides matching TRBD1. Trimming at V came to 7 bases and at J to 6 bases, leaving 11 bases not matched to a gene. This CDR3 is built from 15 residues. Germline V lookup: CDR1 MNHEY, CDR2 SVGAGI. The DNA for the CDR3 is TGTGCCAGCACCCCGGGGCAGGGGGCCGGCAATGAGCAGTTCTTC. It codes for CASTPGQGAGNEQFF.

The chain uses TRBV7-9 and TRBJ1-2; D might be TRBD1 (5 bases). From germline, CDR1 is SEHNR and CDR2 FQNEAQ (reference sequence). V dropped 5 bases and J dropped 2 bases, with 15 bases sitting between them. The CDR3 is made up of 15 amino acids. CDR3 protein: CASSRIRSGNYGYTF. CDR3 coding DNA: TGTGCCAGCAGCCGTATTCGATCAGGGAACTATGGCTACACCTTC.

This chain links TRBV30 with TRBJ1-1; D possibly corresponds to TRBD1 (5 bases). The CDR3 has 11 residues. Trimming took off 8 bases at V and 7 bases at J, with 14 bases between the two ends. Germline V CDR1 and CDR2: GTSNPN, SVGIG (reference sequence). Written as DNA, the CDR3 is TGTGCCCGGGTGGGGCATCATGAAGCTTTCTTT. Encoded protein: CARVGHHEAFF.

V usage is TRBV12-3 or TRBV12-4 and J usage is TRBJ1-2; tentative D call: TRBD1 (5 bases). The CDR3 covers 13 residues. V shed 2 bases and J shed 3 bases, with 7 bases lying between them. The CDR3 sequence: CASSLKGYYGYTF. The CDR3 region has the DNA TGTGCCAGCAGTTTAAAGGGGTACTATGGCTACACCTTC.

V is TRBV6-6 and J is TRBJ2-1; D is ambiguous. Trimming pared 7 bases from V and 9 bases from J, leaving 10 bases between. CDR3 length: 11 amino acids. CDR1 and CDR2 (germline): MNHNY, SVGAGI (reference sequence). CDR3 nucleotides: TGTGCCAGCATGTTGGGCGCTGAGCAGTTCTTC. It codes for CASMLGAEQFF.

The CDR3: CASSLDRGLEQYF. The CDR3 nucleotides read TGTGCCAGCAGCTTAGATAGGGGGCTCGAGCAGTACTTC. V usage is TRBV11-3 and J usage is TRBJ2-7; 7 bases map to TRBD1. The germline V gene encodes CDR1 SGHNT and CDR2 YENEEA. After removal of 0 bases from V and 6 bases from J, the junction contained 2 bases not matched to a gene. This CDR3 is built from 13 residues.

The chain uses TRBV9 and TRBJ2-3; 12 bases align to TRBD2. Germline lookup yields CDR1 SGDLS and CDR2 YYNGEE. The CDR3 runs to 17 residues. V was pared by 5 bases and J by 1 base, with 8 bases of the junction left unmatched. The CDR3 spells CASRRTSGEYGTDTQYF. CDR3 bases: TGTGCCAGCAGACGGACTAGCGGGGAGTATGGCACAGATACGCAGTATTTT.

The CDR3 loop reads CASSEALGGWDEQYF. Written as DNA, the CDR3 is TGTGCCAGCAGTGAAGCGTTGGGGGGTTGGGACGAGCAGTACTTC. This chain connects TRBV6-1 to TRBJ2-7, with a tentative D call TRBD2 (6 bases). Germline CDR1 MNHNS, CDR2 SASEGT. This CDR3 comprises 15 residues. V was pared by 0 bases and J by 5 bases, with 14 bases between.

The V and J genes are TRBV3-1 (or the pseudogene TRBV3-2) and TRBJ1-1, with a weak D call TRBD1 (5 bases). The CDR3 length is 14 residues. V lost 3 bases and J 6 bases, leaving 14 bases between the germline ends. Germline V gene sequence: CDR1 LGHDT, CDR2 YNNKEL (reference sequence). The CDR3 protein is CASSHRQGDSEAFF. In DNA form, the CDR3 reads TGTGCCAGCAGCCATAGGCAGGGAGACTCTGAAGCTTTCTTT.

The chain recombines TRBV2 with TRBJ1-1; 8 bases align to TRBD1. Losses at the gene ends were 6 bases for V and 5 bases for J; bases not matched to a gene: 8. The CDR3 runs 14 residues. CDR1 and CDR2 from the germline V gene are SNHLY and FYNNEI. CDR3 loop: CASSKQQGGTEAFF. The DNA for the CDR3 is TGTGCCAGCAGCAAACAACAGGGGGGGACTGAAGCTTTCTTT.

This rearrangement joins TRBV10-2 to TRBJ2-3, with no clear D. The CDR3 sequence is 12 residues long. V was pared by 4 bases and J by 3 bases, with 5 bases between. The V gene's germline CDR1 is WSHSY and CDR2 SAAADI. As DNA, the CDR3 is TGCGCCAGCAGTGCCGGGACAGATACGCAGTATTTT. It codes for CASSAGTDTQYF.

This clone was seen just once. The V call is TRBV7-2, the J call TRBJ2-1, with 12 bases matching TRBD2. There are 16 residues in the CDR3. With 3 bases clipped from V and 5 bases from J, the junction kept 5 bases outside the gene matches. Germline V lookup: CDR1 SGHTA, CDR2 FQGNSA. The DNA for the CDR3 is TGTGCCAGCAGCTTTGCTAGCGGGGGGGGGAACAATGAGCAGTTCTTC. Translated: CASSFASGGGNNEQFF. The full variable domain, its missing parts supplied by reference TRBV7-2 and TRBJ2-1, is GAGVSQSPSNKVTEKGKDVELRCDPISGHTALYWYRQSLGQGLEFLIYFQGNSAPDKSGLPSDRFSAERTGGSVSTLTIQRTQQEDSAVYLCASSFASGGGNNEQFFGPGTRLTVL.

This chain links TRBV12-3 or TRBV12-4 with TRBJ2-5; no clear D gene. Trimming took off 5 bases at V and 5 bases at J, with 12 bases between the two ends. The CDR3 has 13 residues. This CDR3 reads CASSPVNRETQYF. Written as DNA, the CDR3 is TGTGCCAGCAGTCCGGTTAATAGGGAGACCCAGTACTTC.

The rearrangement links TRBV19 to TRBJ1-5, with D maybe TRBD1 (6 bases). Germline V lookup: CDR1 LNHDA, CDR2 SQIVND (reference sequence). The CDR3 is 15 amino acids. V was shortened by 7 bases and J by 1 base, with 14 bases between the two germline ends. The CDR3 DNA reads TGTGCCAGTACTCCGACAGGAGGAAGCAATCAGCCCCAGCATTTT. This sequence encodes CASTPTGGSNQPQHF.

The V call is TRBV7-3, the J call TRBJ2-2; 9 bases line up with TRBD2. Germline CDR1 and CDR2: SGHTA and FQGTGA. V shed 5 bases, J shed 5 bases, and the junction held 12 bases outside the gene matches. This CDR3 region has 17 residues. CDR3 DNA: TGTGCCAGCAGCCCTCCGGTAGGGCTAGCGGGGACCGGGGAGCTGTTTTTT. It translates to CASSPPVGLAGTGELFF.

V and J are TRBV5-8 and TRBJ1-3, with D possibly being TRBD1 (5 bases). In germline, CDR1 is SGHTS, CDR2 YDEGEE. This CDR3 is built from 17 residues. V lost 3 bases and J lost 0, with 16 bases in between. CDR3 amino acids: CASSWGWSQSSGNTIYF. CDR3 nucleotides: TGTGCCAGCAGCTGGGGCTGGTCGCAAAGCTCTGGAAACACCATATATTTT.

The table lists this clone with a count of one. This sequence joins TRBV5-5 and TRBJ2-5; 8 positions match TRBD2. Germline V CDR1 and CDR2: SGHKS, YYEKEE (reference sequence). The CDR3 runs 13 residues. The V gene end was trimmed by 7 bases and the J gene end by 1 base; junction bases not matched to a gene: 3. CDR3 loop: CASDSGGQETQYF. The CDR3 nucleotides are TGTGCCAGCGACAGCGGGGGCCAAGAGACCCAGTACTTC.

This clone is a singleton in its sample. This chain connects TRBV15 to TRBJ2-3, with TRBD1 as a possible D gene (6 bases). The CDR3 runs 13 residues. Germline V gene lookup returns CDR1 LNHNV and CDR2 YYDKDF (reference sequence). V shed 6 bases and J shed 0 bases, with 7 bases lying between them. The CDR3, as DNA: TGTGCCACCAGGACAGGTAGCACAGATACGCAGTATTTT. Protein product: CATRTGSTDTQYF.

This rearrangement joins TRBV5-1 to TRBJ2-5; D not certain. V lost 8 bases to trimming and J lost 2 bases, with 10 bases between them. Germline CDR1 SGHRS, CDR2 YFSETQ. The CDR3 has 12 residues. The CDR3 here is CASFRQQETQYF. The CDR3 bases are TGCGCCAGTTTCCGCCAGCAAGAGACCCAGTACTTC.

J is TRBJ1-2 and V is TRBV6-5; 7 bases match TRBD1. Germline values: CDR1 MNHEY, CDR2 SVGAGI. The CDR3 runs to 13 residues. V shed 2 bases, J shed 6 bases, and the junction held 3 bases outside the gene matches. The CDR3: CASSYRGLNGYTF. Here the CDR3 DNA reads TGTGCCAGCAGTTACAGGGGGCTCAATGGCTACACCTTC.

The chain is built from TRBV30 and TRBJ2-7; 14 bases agree with TRBD2. From germline, CDR1 is GTSNPN and CDR2 SVGIG (reference sequence). This CDR3 has 17 residues. V dropped 4 bases and J dropped 8; count of bases not matched to a gene: 16. CDR3 DNA: TGTGCCTGGACCGTCGGACTAGCGGGGGGACCAGGGGGGAAGCAGTACTTC. This codes for CAWTVGLAGGPGGKQYF. The entire variable domain, with the rest obtained from reference TRBV30 and TRBJ2-7, is as follows: SQTIHQWPATLVQPVGSPLSLECTVEGTSNPNLYWYRQAAGRGLQLLFYSVGIGQISSEVPQNLSASRPQDRQFILSSKKLLLSDSGFYLCAWTVGLAGGPGGKQYFGPGTRLTVT.

CDR3 loop: CASSLAPDSPLHF. For the CDR3, the DNA is TGCGCCAGCAGCCTTGCACCCGATTCACCCCTCCACTTT. The V and J genes are TRBV5-1 and TRBJ1-6; the D is unclear. The CDR3 sequence is 13 residues long. Germline V CDR1 and CDR2: SGHRS, YFSETQ. The ends were cut back, 4 bases at V and 8 bases at J, with 10 bases in the middle. The full variable domain, in which reference TRBV5-1 and TRBJ1-6 provide the parts outside the CDR3, is KAGVTQTPRYLIKTRGQQVTLSCSPISGHRSVSWYQQTPGQGLQFLFEYFSETQRNKGNFPGRFSGRQFSNSRSEMNVSTLELGDSALYLCASSLAPDSPLHFGNGTRLTVT.

The rearrangement joins TRBV7-6 to TRBJ1-2; unclear D gene. V was cut by 5 bases and J by 5 bases, with 24 bases left in between. This CDR3 contains 17 residues. Germline V gives CDR1 SGHVS, CDR2 FNYEAQ. The CDR3, as DNA: TGTGCCAGCAGCCTAGTCTCTCAGACACCCAGCGCTTATGGCTACACCTTC. Translating gives CASSLVSQTPSAYGYTF.

The V and J genes are TRBV19 and TRBJ2-7; D is undetermined. This CDR3 is 13 amino acids long. With 10 bases removed from V and 3 bases from J, the gap between germline ends came to 16 bases. CDR1 and CDR2 (germline): LNHDA, SQIVND (reference sequence). CDR3 amino acids: CATSRSRVYEQYF. The CDR3 bases are TGTGCCACCTCTCGGAGTCGAGTCTACGAGCAGTACTTC.

The chain is built from TRBV25-1 and TRBJ1-6; D is ambiguous. From germline, CDR1 is MGHDK and CDR2 SYGVNS. V lost 8 bases and J 5 bases, leaving 13 bases between the germline ends. CDR3 size: 14 residues. The CDR3 loop is CASALPAHNSPLHF. CDR3 DNA sequence: TGTGCCAGCGCCCTGCCAGCTCATAATTCACCCCTCCACTTT.